In its sample, the clone carrying this TCR beta chain was seen a few times. V was pared by 2 bases and J by 2 bases, with 4 bases of the junction left unmatched. CDR1 KGHDR and CDR2 SFDVKD come from the germline V gene. This CDR3 has 16 residues. This sample was taken from a study of T cell repertoires in cytomegalovirus infection. Study context: Matching HLA type and CMV infection were both indicated by public TCR beta signatures.

TCRdb independently ran MiXCR on the reads; one entry per CDR3 protein. The sample holds some 600,000 distinct CDR3 sequences, more than 20% seen once. The sequencing input was CD8+ T cells from PBMCs. This sequence was found in a human donor in good health (CMV status not recorded). Some clones in this sample may be carry-over from other donors' samples. This chain joins TRBV24-1 and TRBJ2-3; TRBD1 agrees at 9 bases. The CDR3 region has the DNA TGTGCCACCAGTGATTGGGACAGGGAAGACACAGATACGCAGTATTTT. Its translation is CATSDWDREDTDTQYF.